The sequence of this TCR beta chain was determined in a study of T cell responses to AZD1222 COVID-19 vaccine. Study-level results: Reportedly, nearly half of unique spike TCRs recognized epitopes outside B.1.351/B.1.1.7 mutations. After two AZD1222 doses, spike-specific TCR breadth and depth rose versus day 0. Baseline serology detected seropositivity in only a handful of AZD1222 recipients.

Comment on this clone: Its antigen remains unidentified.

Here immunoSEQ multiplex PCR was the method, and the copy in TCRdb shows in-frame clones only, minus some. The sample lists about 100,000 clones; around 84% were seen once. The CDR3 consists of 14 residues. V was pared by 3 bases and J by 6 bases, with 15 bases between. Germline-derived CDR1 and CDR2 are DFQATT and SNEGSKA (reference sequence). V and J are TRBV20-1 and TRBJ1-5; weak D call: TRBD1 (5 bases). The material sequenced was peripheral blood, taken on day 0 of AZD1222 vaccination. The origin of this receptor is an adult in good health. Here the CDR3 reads CSASRGEISQPQHF. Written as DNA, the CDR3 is TGCAGTGCTAGTCGGGGGGAGATCAGTCAGCCCCAGCATTTT.